The entry below describes one T cell receptor (beta chain). As yet, its antigen is unknown. Individuals selected for sequencing had exhibited CD8+CD57+ cell expansion on flow cytometry. Acquired aplastic anemia of severe grade affected all patients. The template for TCR beta VDJ and CDR3 sequence profiling was genomic DNA. TCRdb re-derived calls from the reads in MiXCR, one entry per CDR3 protein. The sample lists approximately 250,000 distinct CDR3 sequences; roughly 80% were seen once. This entry is derived from a study of CD8+CD57+ T cells in acquired aplastic anemia. The V end was cut by 3 bases, the J end by 16 bases, with 25 bases between. Germline CDR1 and CDR2: SEHNR and FQNEAQ (reference sequence). The CDR3 consists of 16 residues. The study's findings and limits: Shared by patients and controls, 25 to 30 CD8+ CDR3s were abundant in patients.

This clonotype was sampled from a human donor with aplastic anemia. What was sequenced was sorted CD4+, CD8+, or CD8+CD57+ T cells (not recorded which) from PBMCs. V usage is TRBV7-9 and J usage is TRBJ1-6, with a possible D match to TRBD1 (5 bases). The CDR3 here is CASSLGEGGYNSSLHF. The CDR3 region has the DNA TGTGCCAGCAGCTTGGGGGAGGGCGGCTATAATTCAAGTCTCCACTTT.